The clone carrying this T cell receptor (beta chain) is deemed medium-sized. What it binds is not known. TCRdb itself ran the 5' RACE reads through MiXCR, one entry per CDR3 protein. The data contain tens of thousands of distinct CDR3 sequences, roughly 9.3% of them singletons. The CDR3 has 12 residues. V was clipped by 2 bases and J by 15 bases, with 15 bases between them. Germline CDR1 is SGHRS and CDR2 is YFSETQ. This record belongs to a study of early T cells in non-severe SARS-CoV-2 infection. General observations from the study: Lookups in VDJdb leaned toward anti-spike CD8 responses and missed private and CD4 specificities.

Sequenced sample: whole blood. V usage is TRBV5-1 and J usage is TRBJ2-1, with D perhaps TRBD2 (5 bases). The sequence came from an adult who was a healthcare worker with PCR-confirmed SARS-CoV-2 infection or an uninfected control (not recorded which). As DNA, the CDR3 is TGCGCCAGCAGCTTTAGTAACGGGGAAACGTTCTTC. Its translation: CASSFSNGETFF.